A single sample gave rise to the 24 T cell receptor beta chains below, sequenced in a study of shared clonotypes between healthy human individuals. Some clones are missing from TCRdb's copy, which holds only in-frame ones; the method was immunoSEQ multiplex PCR. The table has 450,000 or so clones, 60% to 80% seen once; the top ten hold around 12%. Sequenced input: PBMCs. The receptors were sampled from a woman aged 35 to 49 in good health. Some clones in this sample may be carry-over from other donors' samples.

This clone was seen just once. The chain combines TRBV6-1 with TRBJ1-4; D is uncertain. The CDR3 is 13 residues long. Germline CDR1 MNHNS, CDR2 SASEGT. V lost 3 bases, J lost 10 bases, and 12 bases lay in between. The CDR3 nucleotides are TGTGCCAGCAGTGAGGCCCTACGCAGAAAACTGTTTTTT. Amino acids: CASSEALRRKLFF.

This clone occurred many times. The chain is built from TRBV15 and TRBJ2-1; D gene unclear. The CDR3 is 13 amino acids. Germline-derived CDR1 and CDR2 are LNHNV and YYDKDF (reference sequence). Between the trimmed V and J ends, which lost 0 bases and 9 bases, there was a span of 9 bases. The CDR3, as DNA: TGTGCCACCAGCAGAGATAAGTCGGGTGAGCAGTTCTTC. The encoded protein is CATSRDKSGEQFF.

This clone occurred once. V usage is TRBV7-2 and J usage is TRBJ2-7, with D possibly TRBD2 on 6 matching bases. V shed 1 base and J shed 1 base, with 17 bases lying between them. CDR3 size: 17 residues. Germline-derived CDR1 and CDR2 are SGHTA and FQGNSA. DNA for the CDR3: TGTGCCAGCAGCTTAGGGGTTGGGCTAGCGAGGTCCTACGAGCAGTACTTC. Its translation: CASSLGVGLARSYEQYF.

The chain combines TRBV5-6 with TRBJ1-4; possible D gene TRBD1, 6 bases. Looked up from germline, CDR1 is SGHDT and CDR2 is YYEEEE. The CDR3 length is 14 residues. V gave up 4 bases and J gave up 5 bases, with 12 bases separating them. The CDR3 region has the DNA TGTGCCAGCAGCCTAACAGGGCCGAATGAAAAACTGTTTTTT. Protein product: CASSLTGPNEKLFF. The whole variable domain, remainder taken from reference TRBV5-6 and TRBJ1-4, is DAGVTQSPTHLIKTRGQQVTLRCSPKSGHDTVSWYQQALGQGPQFIFQYYEEEERQRGNFPDRFSGHQFPNYSSELNVNALLLGDSALYLCASSLTGPNEKLFFGSGTQLSVL.

The gene calls are TRBV11-3 and TRBJ2-1; D remains ambiguous. Per the germline V gene, CDR1 is SGHNT and CDR2 is YENEEA. Trimming removed 5 bases at V and 2 bases at J, with 16 bases between. CDR3 size: 16 residues. CDR3 amino acids: CASSTQAVGAYNEQFF. CDR3 DNA: TGTGCCAGCAGCACCCAAGCTGTAGGCGCCTACAATGAGCAGTTCTTC. Full variable domain (remainder filled in from reference TRBV11-3 and TRBJ2-1): EAGVVQSPRYKIIEKKQPVAFWCNPISGHNTLYWYLQNLGQGPELLIRYENEEAVDDSQLPKDRFSAERLKGVDSTLKIQPAELGDSAVYLCASSTQAVGAYNEQFFGPGTRLTVL.

This chain uses TRBV9 with TRBJ2-1, with 8 bases identical to TRBD1. There are 19 residues in the CDR3. Germline-derived CDR1 and CDR2 are SGDLS and YYNGEE. J gave up 7 bases and V 0 bases, and 18 bases lay outside the gene matches. CDR3 nucleotide sequence: TGTGCCAGCAGCGTAGTGGGAGAGCCCGGGACAGGTCCATTAAATGAGCAGTTCTTC. Translated, it gives CASSVVGEPGTGPLNEQFF.

This clone was seen a few times. This sequence joins TRBV10-3 and TRBJ2-2; D remains ambiguous. The CDR3 has 11 amino acids. V lost 9 bases and J 9 bases, leaving 11 bases between the germline ends. The V gene's germline CDR1 is ENHRY and CDR2 SYGVKD. The chain's CDR3 is CAIRWNRELFF. The CDR3 coding sequence is TGTGCCATTAGGTGGAACCGGGAGCTGTTTTTT.

The J gene is TRBJ2-7, the V gene TRBV5-1; possible D gene TRBD1, 6 bases. Trimming pared 0 bases from V and 5 bases from J, leaving 12 bases between. The germline V gene encodes CDR1 SGHRS and CDR2 YFSETQ. The CDR3 is 14 amino acids. CDR3 loop: CASSLVGGWDEQYF. CDR3 nucleotide sequence: TGCGCCAGCAGCTTGGTAGGGGGATGGGACGAGCAGTACTTC.

A word on this clone: It is likely a read error: a sequence one base away is far more abundant. The same CDR3 can be traced to other DNA sequences in this sample. The gene calls are TRBV2 and TRBJ1-1; D not resolved. V was shortened by 6 bases and J by 6 bases, with 14 bases between the two germline ends. The length of the CDR3 is 13 residues. Germline V gives CDR1 SNHLY, CDR2 FYNNEI. The CDR3 coding sequence is TGTGCCAGCAGCCGCTCGCCCTATTCTGAAGCTTTCTTT. Its translation is CASSRSPYSEAFF.

The chain combines TRBV21-1 with TRBJ1-3; the table calls TRBD1, which could not be checked here. TRBV21-1 is reported as a pseudogene. The CDR3 length is 17 residues. Here the CDR3 reads CASSYEQGADSGNTIYF. Here the CDR3 DNA reads TGTGCCAGCAGCTATGAACAGGGGGCAGATTCTGGAAACACCATATATTTT.

The table lists this clone with a few counts. This chain links TRBV7-9 with TRBJ1-1, with 7 bases that match TRBD1. Germline V gene sequence: CDR1 SEHNR, CDR2 FQNEAQ (reference sequence). CDR3 size: 14 residues. V was clipped by 5 bases and J by 6 bases; unmatched bases: 9. CDR3 residues: CASSTRQGPSEAFF. DNA for the CDR3: TGTGCCAGCAGCACCCGACAGGGACCTTCTGAAGCTTTCTTT.

As concerns this clone: As the CDR3 is not closed by the conserved phenylalanine or tryptophan, this likely results from a read error. The chain employs TRBV4-1 and TRBJ1-6, with D possibly being TRBD1 (5 bases). Germline V gene sequence: CDR1 MGHRA, CDR2 YSYEKL. V lost 3 bases and J 7 bases, leaving 19 bases between the germline ends. This CDR3 is built from 17 residues. The CDR3 DNA reads TGCGCCAGCAGCCAGGATACAAGGGGCCGGCTGAATTCACCCCTCCACTCT. Translating it yields CASSQDTRGRLNSPLHS.

This sequence joins TRBV7-3 and TRBJ2-3; no definite D call. Trimming pared 2 bases from V and 0 bases from J, leaving 6 bases between. This CDR3 has 14 residues. Germline V gene sequence: CDR1 SGHTA, CDR2 FQGTGA. The CDR3 coding sequence is TGTGCCAGCAGCTTAGTGGGTAGCACAGATACGCAGTATTTT. Translated: CASSLVGSTDTQYF.

Points on this clone: This sequence is one base from a far larger clone and is likely a read error. This sample also contains other DNA sequences that code for the same CDR3. The J gene is TRBJ2-5, the V gene TRBV28; 10 bases are a match to TRBD2. Germline assignment: CDR1 MDHEN and CDR2 SYDVKM. The CDR3 sequence is 14 residues long. CDR3 amino acids: CASTRTSGQETQYF. CDR3 nucleotides: TGTGCCAGCACCCGGACTAGCGGCCAAGAAACCCAGTACTTC.

This chain links TRBV2 with TRBJ2-7, with 9 bases fitting TRBD2. Per the germline V gene, CDR1 is SNHLY and CDR2 is FYNNEI. J lost 2 bases, V lost 4 bases, and 6 bases had no gene match. CDR3 length: 15 residues. The CDR3 sequence is CASSATSGLAYEQYF. CDR3 in DNA: TGTGCCAGCAGTGCTACTAGCGGGTTAGCCTACGAGCAGTACTTC.

The chain employs TRBV6-6 and TRBJ2-7; the D is unclear. This CDR3 is built from 15 residues. Germline V gene data show CDR1 as MNHNY and CDR2 as SVGAGI (reference sequence). V was shortened by 0 bases and J by 6 bases, with 15 bases between the two germline ends. CDR3 in DNA: TGTGCCAGCAGTTACTCGGCCGGGCGTCCGTCCGAGCAGTACTTC. Its protein product is CASSYSAGRPSEQYF.

The V call is TRBV4-3, the J call TRBJ2-1; weak D call: TRBD2 (6 bases). Germline CDR1 reads LGHNA; CDR2 reads YSLEER. The V and J ends lost 0 bases and 9 bases respectively, with 21 bases between them. The CDR3 covers 17 residues. In nucleotides, the CDR3 is TGCGCCAGCAGCCAAGATGGGGGGACCCTCCCGGCGCGTGAGCAGTTCTTC. Residues: CASSQDGGTLPAREQFF.

In its sample, this clone was seen once. The chain is built from TRBV15 and TRBJ2-7; 10 nucleotides line up with TRBD1. The germline CDR1 and CDR2 sequences are LNHNV and YYDKDF (reference sequence). V was pared by 0 bases and J by 4 bases, with 6 bases of the junction left unmatched. The CDR3 loop spans 16 amino acids. The CDR3: CATSRDRGQGGYEQYF. The DNA of the CDR3 is TGTGCCACCAGCAGAGATCGAGGACAGGGGGGGTACGAGCAGTACTTC.

This chain links TRBV27 with TRBJ2-1; D uncertain. The CDR3 is 13 amino acids. The germline V gene has CDR1 MNHEY and CDR2 SMNVEV (reference sequence). V was trimmed by 2 bases and J by 9 bases, leaving 11 bases between them. CDR3 amino acids: CASSLPYIGEQFF. CDR3 in DNA: TGTGCCAGCAGTTTACCATACATTGGTGAGCAGTTCTTC.

The rearrangement links TRBV29-1 to TRBJ2-2, with D possibly matching TRBD1 (6 bases). The CDR3 totals 12 residues. Per the germline V gene, CDR1 is SQVTM and CDR2 is ANQGSEA. Trimming took 7 bases from V and 6 from J, leaving 12 bases between them. CDR3 DNA sequence: TGCAGCGGACAGGAATCGGCCGGGGAGCTGTTTTTT. Amino acid sequence: CSGQESAGELFF.

This clone was observed a handful of times. The genes are TRBV7-6 and TRBJ2-2; D uncertain. Germline V gene data show CDR1 as SGHVS and CDR2 as FNYEAQ. The CDR3 runs 14 residues. Trimming removed 4 bases from V and 1 base from J, with 7 bases in between. This CDR3 is CASSSHENTGELFF. CDR3 bases: TGTGCCAGCAGCTCCCACGAGAACACCGGGGAGCTGTTTTTT.

This clone was observed a few times. The CDR3 reads CASSEGLYEQYF. In nucleotides, the CDR3 is TGTGCCAGCAGTGAGGGACTCTACGAGCAGTACTTC. This chain links TRBV25-1 with TRBJ2-7; D possibly corresponds to TRBD2 (6 bases). Between the trimmed V and J ends, which lost 3 bases and 3 bases, there was a span of 6 bases. This CDR3 contains 12 residues. CDR1 and CDR2 from the germline V gene are MGHDK and SYGVNS.

The rearrangement links TRBV10-2 to TRBJ2-1; 8 bases agree with TRBD1. Germline V lookup: CDR1 WSHSY, CDR2 SAAADI. Germline trimming cut 6 bases from V and 13 bases from J; bases unmatched to any gene: 5. The CDR3 contains 11 residues. The CDR3 nucleotides are TGCGCCAGCAGGGAGGGGACAGGTCAGTTCTTC. This codes for CASREGTGQFF.

This clone was found once. Given a far larger clone just one base away, this is likely a sequencing read error. The V and J genes are TRBV5-4 and TRBJ1-4; D is ambiguous. CDR1 is SGHNT, CDR2 YYREEE, per germline (reference sequence). The CDR3 runs to 14 residues. Trimming took 0 bases from V and 6 from J, leaving 9 bases between them. The CDR3 sequence is CASSLAGRDEKLFF. The CDR3 DNA sequence: TGTGCCAGCAGCTTGGCGGGCCGGGATGAAAAACTGTTTTTT. Drawing the rest from reference TRBV5-4 and TRBJ1-4, the complete variable domain is ETGVTQSPTHLIKTRGQQVTLRCSSQSGHNTVSWYQQALGQGPQFIFQYYREEENGRGNFPPRFSGLQFPNYSSELNVNALELDDSALYLCASSLAGRDEKLFFGSGTQLSVL.